This is a list of T cell receptor beta chains from one sample in a study of long-term antiretroviral therapy in people with HIV. TCRdb's table, derived via immunoSEQ multiplex PCR, lists solely in-frame clones and lacks some. The sample has 25,000 to 35,000 clones; around 80% are singletons. Here the sequenced sample was unsorted PBMCs, taken 3.1 years after starting antiretroviral therapy. These receptors were collected from a woman aged 45-65 years with HIV. Each CDR3 is given without its conserved first and last residue. Each record gives: CDR3 length, V gene, J gene, CDR3 protein.

CDR3 length: 13
V gene: TRBV7-6
J gene: TRBJ1-4
CDR3 protein: ASSLETGWGEKLF

CDR3 length: 13
V gene: TRBV2
J gene: TRBJ1-2
CDR3 protein: ASRGSVDGSYGYT

CDR3 length: 12
V gene: TRBV11-2
J gene: TRBJ2-5
CDR3 protein: ASSLDSLAETQY

CDR3 length: 11
V gene: TRBV2
J gene: TRBJ1-1
CDR3 protein: ASISNPGTEAF

CDR3 length: 14
V gene: TRBV11-2
J gene: TRBJ2-3
CDR3 protein: ASSLDAGGPTDTQY

CDR3 length: 11
V gene: TRBV5-4
J gene: TRBJ2-3
CDR3 protein: ASRPGATDTQY

CDR3 length: 9
V gene: TRBV5-1
J gene: TRBJ2-3
CDR3 protein: ASRGDHTQY

CDR3 length: 13
V gene: TRBV7-9
J gene: TRBJ2-2
CDR3 protein: ASSLKLAATGELF

CDR3 length: 10
V gene: TRBV5-4
J gene: TRBJ2-7
CDR3 protein: ASSPQGDEQY

CDR3 length: 11
V gene: TRBV27
J gene: TRBJ1-2
CDR3 protein: ASSGDVDYGYT

CDR3 length: 12
V gene: TRBV7-2
J gene: TRBJ1-5
CDR3 protein: ASSSGTVHQPQH

CDR3 length: 12
V gene: TRBV5-4
J gene: TRBJ1-1
CDR3 protein: ASSLGGMNTEAF

CDR3 length: 13
V gene: TRBV2
J gene: TRBJ2-7
CDR3 protein: ASSGIPRSSYEQY

CDR3 length: 12
V gene: TRBV2
J gene: TRBJ1-6
CDR3 protein: ASSPNPGDSPLH

CDR3 length: 12
V gene: TRBV2
J gene: TRBJ1-4
CDR3 protein: AGYKDRLQEKLF

CDR3 length: 11
V gene: TRBV5-8
J gene: TRBJ1-3
CDR3 protein: ASKGTGINTIY

CDR3 length: 13
V gene: TRBV30
J gene: TRBJ2-5
CDR3 protein: AWSATSGVQETQY

CDR3 length: 11
V gene: TRBV10-1
J gene: TRBJ1-1
CDR3 protein: ASSLGRGSEAF

CDR3 length: 11
V gene: TRBV27
J gene: TRBJ1-5
CDR3 protein: ASSDRVDQPQH

CDR3 length: 12
V gene: TRBV19
J gene: TRBJ1-4
CDR3 protein: ASSHRGTNEKLF

CDR3 length: 12
V gene: TRBV6-1
J gene: TRBJ1-6
CDR3 protein: ASWDVGLNSPLH

CDR3 length: 11
V gene: TRBV27
J gene: TRBJ1-6
CDR3 protein: ASSPGSNSPLH

CDR3 length: 12
V gene: TRBV5-1
J gene: TRBJ1-2
CDR3 protein: ASSLTGDNYGYT

CDR3 length: 12
V gene: TRBV7-3
J gene: TRBJ2-2
CDR3 protein: ASSLDGRTGELF

CDR3 length: 16
V gene: TRBV6-4
J gene: TRBJ2-3
CDR3 protein: ASSDSPMGPRLTDTQY

CDR3 length: 15
V gene: TRBV11-2
J gene: TRBJ2-1
CDR3 protein: ASSSFPPDLYNNEQF

CDR3 length: 11
V gene: TRBV30
J gene: TRBJ2-5
CDR3 protein: AWGGGGGETQY

CDR3 length: 12
V gene: TRBV7-2
J gene: TRBJ1-2
CDR3 protein: ASSVGTGYYGYT

CDR3 length: 11
V gene: TRBV6-6
J gene: TRBJ1-2
CDR3 protein: ASSHQGGRGYT

CDR3 length: 11
V gene: TRBV30
J gene: TRBJ2-1
CDR3 protein: AWSVDMYNEQF

CDR3 length: 13
V gene: TRBV6-1
J gene: TRBJ1-1
CDR3 protein: ASSERQGRGTEAF

CDR3 length: 13
V gene: TRBV5-1
J gene: TRBJ2-1
CDR3 protein: ASSGGLAVYNEQF

CDR3 length: 13
V gene: TRBV10-3
J gene: TRBJ1-1
CDR3 protein: AISESSLGGTEAF

CDR3 length: 13
V gene: TRBV28
J gene: TRBJ2-7
CDR3 protein: ASSLSNLGSTGQY

CDR3 length: 15
V gene: TRBV4-1
J gene: TRBJ1-3
CDR3 protein: ASSPDGSATSGNTIY

CDR3 length: 15
V gene: TRBV5-1
J gene: TRBJ2-3
CDR3 protein: ASSLAQTSHPTDTQY

CDR3 length: 10
V gene: TRBV30
J gene: TRBJ1-1
CDR3 protein: AWSSDRTEAF

CDR3 length: 13
V gene: TRBV6-1
J gene: TRBJ1-5
CDR3 protein: ASRTDRGNNQPQH

CDR3 length: 13
V gene: TRBV6-5
J gene: TRBJ2-3
CDR3 protein: ASSYKGGPTDTQY

CDR3 length: 18
V gene: TRBV4-1
J gene: TRBJ1-5
CDR3 protein: ASSQVGSGRGGSGNQPQH

CDR3 length: 12
V gene: TRBV25-1
J gene: TRBJ1-5
CDR3 protein: ASRGPALNQPQH

CDR3 length: 14
V gene: TRBV12-5
J gene: TRBJ2-2
CDR3 protein: ASAPHGEGKAGELF

CDR3 length: 10
V gene: TRBV7-6
J gene: TRBJ2-2
CDR3 protein: ASSQSTGELF

CDR3 length: 15
V gene: TRBV12-5
J gene: TRBJ2-2
CDR3 protein: ASGLVGRAPNTGELF

CDR3 length: 11
V gene: TRBV6-5
J gene: TRBJ1-5
CDR3 protein: ASSRQDNQPQH

CDR3 length: 14
V gene: TRBV21-1
J gene: TRBJ1-5
CDR3 protein: ASRVLAFPCEGLQH